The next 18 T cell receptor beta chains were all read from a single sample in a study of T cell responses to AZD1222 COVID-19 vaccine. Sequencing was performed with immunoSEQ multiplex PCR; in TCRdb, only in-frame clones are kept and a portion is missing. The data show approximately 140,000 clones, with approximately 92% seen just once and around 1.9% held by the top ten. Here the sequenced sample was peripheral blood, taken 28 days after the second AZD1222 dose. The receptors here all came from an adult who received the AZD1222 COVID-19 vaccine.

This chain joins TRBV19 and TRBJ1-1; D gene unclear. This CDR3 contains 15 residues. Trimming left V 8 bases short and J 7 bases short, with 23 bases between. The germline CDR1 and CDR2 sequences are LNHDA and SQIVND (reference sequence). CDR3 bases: TGTGCCAGTCAATGGGCCACTGGGTCGATTTATGAAGCTTTCTTT. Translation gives CASQWATGSIYEAFF.

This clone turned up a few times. The CDR3 nucleotides are TGTGCCAGCAGCCCCGGGACAACCGGAAACACCATATATTTT. Translating it yields CASSPGTTGNTIYF. The chain is built from TRBV3-1 (or the pseudogene TRBV3-2) and TRBJ1-3, with D maybe TRBD1 (6 bases). Deletions cut 4 bases from V and 4 bases from J, with 11 bases between. The length of the CDR3 is 14 residues. Germline V gives CDR1 LGHDT, CDR2 YNNKEL (reference sequence).

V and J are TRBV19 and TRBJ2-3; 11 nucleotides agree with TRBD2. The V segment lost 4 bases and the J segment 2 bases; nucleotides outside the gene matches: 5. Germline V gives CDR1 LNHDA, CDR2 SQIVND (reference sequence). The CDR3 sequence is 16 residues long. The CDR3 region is CASSTIAGGNTDTQYF. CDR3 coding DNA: TGTGCCAGTAGTACAATAGCGGGGGGGAACACAGATACGCAGTATTTT.

The CDR3: CASSQLSGPGQPQHF. The CDR3 DNA reads as TGCGCCAGCAGCCAGTTGTCAGGACCGGGCCAGCCCCAGCATTTT. This chain connects TRBV4-1 to TRBJ1-5; no reliable D call. The CDR3 length is 15 residues. V was clipped by 3 bases and J by 7 bases, with 16 bases between them. Germline CDR1 and CDR2: MGHRA and YSYEKL.

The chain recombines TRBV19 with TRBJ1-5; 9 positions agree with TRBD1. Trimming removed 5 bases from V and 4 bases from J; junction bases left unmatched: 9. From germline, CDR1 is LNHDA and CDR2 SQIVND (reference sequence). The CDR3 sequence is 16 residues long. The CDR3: CASSDGGGTGNQPQHF. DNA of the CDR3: TGTGCCAGTAGTGATGGGGGAGGGACAGGGAATCAGCCCCAGCATTTT.

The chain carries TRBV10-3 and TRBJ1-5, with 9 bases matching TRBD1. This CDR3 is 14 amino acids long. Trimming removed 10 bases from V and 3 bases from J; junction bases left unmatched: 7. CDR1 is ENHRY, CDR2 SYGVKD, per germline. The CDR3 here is CATGTGKANQPQHF. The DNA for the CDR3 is TGTGCCACAGGGACAGGGAAGGCCAATCAGCCCCAGCATTTT.

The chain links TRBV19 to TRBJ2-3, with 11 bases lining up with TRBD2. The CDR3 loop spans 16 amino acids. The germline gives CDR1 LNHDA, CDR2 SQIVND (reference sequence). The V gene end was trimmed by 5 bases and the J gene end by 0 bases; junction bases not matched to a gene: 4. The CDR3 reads CASSGWTSGSTDTQYF. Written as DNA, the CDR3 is TGTGCCAGTAGTGGGTGGACTAGCGGGAGCACAGATACGCAGTATTTT.

CDR3 in amino acids: CASSQDRPGSNQPQHF. The CDR3 nucleotides are TGTGCCAGCAGCCAAGATCGCCCTGGGAGCAATCAGCCCCAGCATTTT. The chain couples TRBV3-1 (or the pseudogene TRBV3-2) to TRBJ1-5; D is unclear. In germline, CDR1 is LGHDT, CDR2 YNNKEL (reference sequence). The CDR3 contains 16 residues. V was pared by 0 bases and J by 1 base, with 10 bases between.

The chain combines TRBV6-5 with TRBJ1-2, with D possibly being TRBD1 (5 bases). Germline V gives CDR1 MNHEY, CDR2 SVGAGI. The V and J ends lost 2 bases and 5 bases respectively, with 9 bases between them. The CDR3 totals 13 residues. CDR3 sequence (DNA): TGTGCCAGCAGTTACGCCCGGGGGTATGGCTACACCTTC. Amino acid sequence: CASSYARGYGYTF.

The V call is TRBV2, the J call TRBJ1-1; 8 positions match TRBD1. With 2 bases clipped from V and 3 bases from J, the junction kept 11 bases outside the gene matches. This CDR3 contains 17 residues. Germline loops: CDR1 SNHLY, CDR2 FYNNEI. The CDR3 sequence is CASSEFVDRVVDTEAFF. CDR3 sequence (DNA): TGTGCCAGCAGTGAATTCGTGGACAGGGTGGTCGACACTGAAGCTTTCTTT.

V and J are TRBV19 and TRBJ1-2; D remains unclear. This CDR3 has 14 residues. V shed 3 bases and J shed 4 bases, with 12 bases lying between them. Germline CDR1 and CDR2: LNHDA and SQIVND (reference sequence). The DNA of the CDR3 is TGTGCCAGTAGTATTTCGGGGAACTCCTATGGCTACACCTTC. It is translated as CASSISGNSYGYTF.

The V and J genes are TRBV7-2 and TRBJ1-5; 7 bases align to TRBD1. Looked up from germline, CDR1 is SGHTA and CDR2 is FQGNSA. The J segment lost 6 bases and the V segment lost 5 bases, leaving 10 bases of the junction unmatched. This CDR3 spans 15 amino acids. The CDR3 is CASSPGGVGVQPQHF. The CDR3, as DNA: TGTGCCAGCAGCCCAGGGGGGGTTGGGGTTCAGCCCCAGCATTTT.

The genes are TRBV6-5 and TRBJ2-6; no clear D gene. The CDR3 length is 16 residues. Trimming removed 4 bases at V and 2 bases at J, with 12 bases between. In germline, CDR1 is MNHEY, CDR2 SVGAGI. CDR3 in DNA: TGTGCCAGCAGTTTAATACCCGGCCCTGGGGCCAACGTCCTGACTTTC. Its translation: CASSLIPGPGANVLTF.

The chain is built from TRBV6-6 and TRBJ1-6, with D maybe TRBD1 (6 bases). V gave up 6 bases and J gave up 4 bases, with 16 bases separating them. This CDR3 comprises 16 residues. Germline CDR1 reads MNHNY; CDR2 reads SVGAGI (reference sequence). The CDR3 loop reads CASSQQPGAYNSPLHF. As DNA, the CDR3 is TGTGCCAGCAGCCAACAGCCAGGGGCATATAATTCACCCCTCCACTTT.

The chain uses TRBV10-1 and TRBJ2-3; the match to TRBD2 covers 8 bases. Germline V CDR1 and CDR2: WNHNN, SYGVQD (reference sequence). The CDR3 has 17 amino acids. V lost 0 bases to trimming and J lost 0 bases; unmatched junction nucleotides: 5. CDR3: CASSESPLAGSTDTQYF. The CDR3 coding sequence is TGCGCCAGCAGTGAGTCCCCCTTAGCGGGGAGCACAGATACGCAGTATTTT.

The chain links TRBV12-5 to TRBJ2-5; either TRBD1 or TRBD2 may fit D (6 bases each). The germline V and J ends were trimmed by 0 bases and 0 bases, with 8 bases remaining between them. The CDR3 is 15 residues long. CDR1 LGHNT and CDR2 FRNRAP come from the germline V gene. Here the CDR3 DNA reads TGTGCTAGTGGTTTGGTAGGGGGGTACCAAGAGACCCAGTACTTC. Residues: CASGLVGGYQETQYF.

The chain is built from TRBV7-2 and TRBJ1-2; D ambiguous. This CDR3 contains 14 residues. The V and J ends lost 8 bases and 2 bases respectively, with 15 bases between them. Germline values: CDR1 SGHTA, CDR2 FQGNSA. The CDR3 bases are TGTGCCAGCCCGCAGTGGCCTGACAACTATGGCTACACCTTC. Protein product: CASPQWPDNYGYTF.

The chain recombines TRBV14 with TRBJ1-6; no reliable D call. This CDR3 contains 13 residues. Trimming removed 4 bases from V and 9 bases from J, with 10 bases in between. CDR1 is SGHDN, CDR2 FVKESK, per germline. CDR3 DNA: TGTGCCAGCAGCCCCCGGACGAGTTCACCCCTCCACTTT. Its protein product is CASSPRTSSPLHF.